This T cell receptor beta chain was observed in a study of human T cells and chemical hapten exposure. Indicated time point: patch test 1, 2 weeks after DPC sensitization. Treatment defined: therapeutic diphenylcyclopropenone sensitization with weekly scalp DPC. This clonotype has more than one count but fewer than ten. J lost 3 bases, V lost 6 bases, and 7 bases had no gene match. The CDR3 loop spans 15 amino acids. CDR1 is MNHEY, CDR2 SVGAGI, per germline. Using its own MiXCR run on the RACE reads, TCRdb lists one record per CDR3 protein. The profile covers tens of thousands of distinct CDR3 sequences, with 25% to 40% appearing a single time and about 8.1% taken by the ten largest.

The TCR sequence derives from a man aged 40-55 years with alopecia areata. Some clones in this sample may be carry-over from other donors' samples. The chain employs TRBV6-5 and TRBJ2-1; 8 bases align to TRBD2. The sequencing here drew on whole blood, taken in connection with sensitization to the hapten diphenylcyclopropenone (DPC). The CDR3 DNA sequence: TGTGCCAGCAGACTAACTAGCGGAAACTACAATGAGCAGTTCTTC. Translating gives CASRLTSGNYNEQFF.